Each of the 26 T cell receptor beta chains below was sequenced from the same sample in a study of CD8 T cells in ankylosing spondylitis listed by TCRdb under 2017. Libraries were prepared through 5' RACE. The sequencer was an Illumina HiSeq 2500. TCRdb reanalyzed the raw reads on its own, using fastp at Q25 for trimming and MiXCR for clone calling, and kept in-frame beta chains. Each entry merges the rows of one CDR3 protein and shows their most common DNA and genes. This sample comprises about 300,000 distinct CDR3 sequences, 20% of them detected only once. The ten top clones hold 3.5% of the sample. The sequenced sample consisted of blood, either unsorted or a sorted T cell fraction (not recorded which). These receptors came from a female donor with ankylosing spondylitis or in good health (not recorded which).

This clonotype was seen ten or more times. The V gene is TRBV5-1, the J gene TRBJ2-3; D may be TRBD1 (5 bases). Trimming stripped 0 bases from V and 1 base from J, with 9 bases between. This CDR3 spans 15 amino acids. Germline loops: CDR1 SGHRS, CDR2 YFSETQ. The chain's CDR3 is CASSLDGHGTDTQYF. The CDR3, as DNA: TGCGCCAGCAGCTTGGACGGACATGGCACAGATACGCAGTATTTT.

The rearrangement joins TRBV3-1 to TRBJ2-7, with D possibly matching TRBD1 (5 bases). CDR3 length equals 15 residues. Germline V gives CDR1 LGHDT, CDR2 YNNKEL (reference sequence). V was shortened by 1 base and J by 3 bases, with 13 bases between the two germline ends. The CDR3 DNA sequence: TGTGCCAGCAGCCAAGCAAGGGGAATTGTCTACGAGCAGTACTTC. Translation gives CASSQARGIVYEQYF.

This clonotype has only a few counts. At one boundary the junction diverges from the germline segment, which might be a read error. The V and J genes are TRBV20-1 and TRBJ2-3; no reliable D call. Germline V gene sequence: CDR1 DFQATT, CDR2 SNEGSKA (reference sequence). The CDR3 runs to 10 residues. Here the CDR3 reads CSARVGPQYF. CDR3 DNA sequence: TGCAGTGCGAGAGTGGGCCCGCAGTATTTT.

This clonotype was detected a few times. The J gene is TRBJ2-4, the V gene TRBV7-9, with 9 bases lining up with TRBD1. CDR3 length equals 15 residues. The junction had 10 bases not matched to a gene; V was cut back by 4 bases and J by 9 bases. Looked up from germline, CDR1 is SEHNR and CDR2 is FQNEAQ (reference sequence). The CDR3 loop reads CASSSTTGGASIQYF. CDR3 nucleotide sequence: TGTGCCAGCAGCTCCACCACAGGGGGCGCAAGCATTCAGTACTTC. Variable domain in full (rest from reference TRBV7-9 and TRBJ2-4): DTGVSQNPRHKITKRGQNVTFRCDPISEHNRLYWYRQTLGQGPEFLTYFQNEAQLEKSRLLSDRFSAERPKGSFSTLEIQRTEQGDSAMYLCASSSTTGGASIQYFGAGTRLSVL.

The genes are TRBV15 and TRBJ2-2; 7 bases map to TRBD1. The CDR3 covers 14 residues. Germline assignment: CDR1 LNHNV and CDR2 YYDKDF (reference sequence). The junction had 5 bases not matched to a gene; V was cut back by 4 bases and J by 6 bases. The CDR3 loop is CATSIIQGPGELFF. CDR3 bases: TGTGCCACCAGCATTATACAGGGGCCCGGGGAGCTGTTTTTT.

The gene calls are TRBV10-2 and TRBJ1-5; 10 bases are shared with TRBD1. There are 15 residues in the CDR3. V gave up 8 bases and J gave up 5 bases; unmatched junction bases: 9. Germline-derived CDR1 and CDR2 are WSHSY and SAAADI. The CDR3 DNA follows: TGCGCCAGCGAAAGTGGGACAGGGGAATATCAGCCCCAGCATTTT. It translates to CASESGTGEYQPQHF.

This clonotype was found many times. The J gene is TRBJ1-2, the V gene TRBV20-1, with D possibly being TRBD1 (5 bases). The CDR3 length is 12 residues. V lost 5 bases and J lost 6, with 13 bases in between. The germline V gene encodes CDR1 DFQATT and CDR2 SNEGSKA (reference sequence). This CDR3 is CSASTGFHGYTF. The CDR3 DNA reads TGCAGTGCTTCCACAGGATTCCATGGCTACACCTTC.

The chain recombines TRBV10-3 with TRBJ2-5; D gene unclear. This CDR3 has 14 residues. Germline CDR1 is ENHRY and CDR2 is SYGVKD. V was clipped by 10 bases and J by 3 bases, with 18 bases between them. The CDR3 sequence is CATAHESTKETQYF. The CDR3 nucleotides read TGTGCCACCGCCCATGAGAGCACTAAAGAGACCCAGTACTTC.

This rearrangement joins TRBV18 to TRBJ1-2, with D maybe TRBD1 (6 bases). Germline values: CDR1 KGHSH, CDR2 LQKENI. CDR3 length equals 15 residues. The V and J ends lost 3 bases and 6 bases respectively, with 17 bases between them. The CDR3 nucleotides are TGTGCCAGCTCACCCCCGGCCAGGGGCCACCATGGCTACACCTTC. Translation gives CASSPPARGHHGYTF.

This clonotype was found a few times. The chain employs TRBV7-2 and TRBJ2-7, with D perhaps TRBD1 (6 bases). Germline CDR1 SGHTA, CDR2 FQGNSA. The CDR3 consists of 15 residues. Trimming shortened V by 5 bases and J by 2 bases, and 16 bases separated the two germline ends. In nucleotides, the CDR3 is TGTGCCAGCAGCCGACAGGCAACTGGACCCTACGAGCAGTACTTC. This sequence encodes CASSRQATGPYEQYF.

Only a few counts were recorded for this clonotype. The chain recombines TRBV20-1 with TRBJ2-3; 7 bases map to TRBD2. CDR3 length: 13 amino acids. Per the germline V gene, CDR1 is DFQATT and CDR2 is SNEGSKA (reference sequence). The ends lost 8 bases at V and 2 bases at J; junction bases unmatched: 7. In nucleotides, the CDR3 is TGCAGTTCGGGGGAGGGCCTCACAGATACGCAGTATTTT. As protein: CSSGEGLTDTQYF.

This clonotype was recorded a few times. The chain recombines TRBV2 with TRBJ2-7, with D uncertain. The length of the CDR3 is 15 residues. The germline V gene has CDR1 SNHLY and CDR2 FYNNEI. V was cut by 2 bases and J by 2 bases, with 13 bases left in between. The CDR3 nucleotides read TGTGCCAGCAGTGAATCGGTCCAAGTAGCCTACGAGCAGTACTTC. Translated: CASSESVQVAYEQYF.

This clonotype was seen only once. A much more abundant neighbour one base away suggests this may be a read error. J is TRBJ1-2 and V is TRBV6-4; unclear D gene. Germline lookup yields CDR1 MRHNA and CDR2 SNTAGT. The CDR3 is 13 residues long. The V end was cut by 4 bases, the J end by 5 bases, with 11 bases between. In DNA form, the CDR3 reads TGTGCCAGCAGTGTGGGCGCTGGGTATGGCTACACCTTC. The encoded protein is CASSVGAGYGYTF.

This clonotype was observed a few times. The J gene is TRBJ1-2, the V gene TRBV12-3 or TRBV12-4; D is perhaps TRBD1 (5 bases). The CDR3 is 14 amino acids. Trimming pared 5 bases from V and 6 bases from J, leaving 16 bases between. CDR3 protein: CASSDLGTADGYTF. In DNA, the CDR3 is TGTGCCAGCAGTGATTTAGGGACCGCGGATGGCTACACCTTC.

In its sample, this clonotype was seen many times. This chain connects TRBV29-1 to TRBJ2-3; 12 nucleotides line up with TRBD2. The germline V gene has CDR1 SQVTM and CDR2 ANQGSEA. V lost 6 bases, J lost 4 bases, and 5 bases stayed unmatched. This CDR3 spans 14 amino acids. In nucleotides, the CDR3 is TGCAGCGTCTCACTAGCGGGAGGAGCAGATACGCAGTATTTT. Its translation: CSVSLAGGADTQYF.

The V gene is TRBV6-5, the J gene TRBJ2-4; the D gene could be TRBD1 or TRBD2 (5 bases each). Germline V CDR1 and CDR2: MNHEY, SVGAGI. V was cut by 0 bases and J by 6 bases, with 12 bases left in between. This CDR3 contains 15 residues. The CDR3 region has the DNA TGTGCCAGCAGTTACTCGGGGACGGACGGAAACATTCAGTACTTC. Amino acids: CASSYSGTDGNIQYF.

The chain employs TRBV18 and TRBJ2-2; no firm D call. V lost 3 bases, J lost 5 bases, and 4 bases lay in between. The CDR3 contains 12 residues. The germline gives CDR1 KGHSH, CDR2 LQKENI. The DNA for the CDR3 is TGTGCCAGCTCACCCCCGACCGGGGAGCTGTTTTTT. It is translated as CASSPPTGELFF.

This clonotype appeared a few times. This chain links TRBV18 with TRBJ1-1; a weak D match, TRBD1 (6 bases). The V end lost 3 bases, the J end lost 1 base, and 18 bases lay between the germline ends. CDR3 size: 17 residues. CDR1 is KGHSH, CDR2 LQKENI, per germline. The CDR3 DNA reads TGTGCCAGCTCACCCCCGGTGGCAGGGGTGCAGAACACTGAAGCTTTCTTT. Its translation is CASSPPVAGVQNTEAFF.

The chain uses TRBV9 and TRBJ1-1; D is undetermined. The CDR3 has 13 residues. V lost 3 bases, J lost 5 bases, and 11 bases lay in between. From germline, CDR1 is SGDLS and CDR2 YYNGEE. CDR3 DNA: TGTGCCAGCAGCGCGGACCTTTTAACTGAAGCTTTCTTT. Protein: CASSADLLTEAFF.

V gene TRBV7-8 combines with J gene TRBJ2-3, with 10 bases lining up with TRBD1. There are 16 residues in the CDR3. Trimming at V came to 1 base and at J to 1 base, leaving 2 bases not matched to a gene. Per the germline V gene, CDR1 is SGHVS and CDR2 is FQNEAQ. CDR3 protein: CASSLVGTGGTDTQYF. The CDR3 DNA reads as TGTGCCAGCAGCTTAGTCGGGACAGGGGGCACAGATACGCAGTATTTT.

The chain uses TRBV10-3 and TRBJ1-4, with TRBD1 as a possible D gene (6 bases). The CDR3 contains 14 residues. The V gene lost 6 bases and the J gene lost 6 bases, with 14 bases spanning the gap. CDR1 is ENHRY and CDR2 is SYGVKD in the germline V gene. In nucleotides, the CDR3 is TGTGCCATCAGCGGAGACAGGAGCGATGAAAAACTGTTTTTT. This encodes CAISGDRSDEKLFF.

V is TRBV9 and J is TRBJ1-1, with TRBD1 as a possible D gene (5 bases). V was cut by 0 bases and J by 5 bases, with 8 bases left in between. This CDR3 region has 13 residues. Germline V gene sequence: CDR1 SGDLS, CDR2 YYNGEE. The CDR3 nucleotides read TGTGCCAGCAGCGTAGACGAGGGGACTGAAGCTTTCTTT. It encodes CASSVDEGTEAFF. Using reference TRBV9 and TRBJ1-1 for the parts outside the CDR3, the full variable domain is DSGVTQTPKHLITATGQRVTLRCSPRSGDLSVYWYQQSLDQGLQFLIQYYNGEERAKGNILERFSAQQFPDLHSELNLSSLELGDSALYFCASSVDEGTEAFFGQGTRLTVV.

The chain combines TRBV6-5 with TRBJ2-2, with D maybe TRBD2 (6 bases). From germline, CDR1 is MNHEY and CDR2 SVGAGI. Trimming stripped 0 bases from V and 9 bases from J, with 11 bases between. The CDR3 loop spans 14 amino acids. CDR3 nucleotides: TGTGCCAGCAGTTACTCGAGCGGGCTCCGGGAGCTGTTTTTT. This codes for CASSYSSGLRELFF.

This clonotype was picked up many times. The chain links TRBV12-3 or TRBV12-4 to TRBJ2-1, with 7 bases lining up with TRBD1. The CDR3 covers 13 residues. V lost 5 bases and J lost 10; bases outside the gene matches: 8. In nucleotides, the CDR3 is TGTGCCAGCAGTCAAGAAGGGGGCCCGGAGCAGTTCTTC. Residues: CASSQEGGPEQFF.

In this sample, this clonotype turned up a few times. The chain joins TRBV5-1 to TRBJ2-2; D remains ambiguous. CDR3 size: 15 residues. Between the trimmed V and J ends, which lost 4 bases and 5 bases, there was a span of 15 bases. CDR1 is SGHRS, CDR2 YFSETQ, per germline. The CDR3, as DNA: TGCGCCAGCAGCGCGGACCCGACCTTAACCGGGGAGCTGTTTTTT. This sequence encodes CASSADPTLTGELFF.

The rearrangement links TRBV12-3 or TRBV12-4 to TRBJ2-4; D not resolved. Trimming cost V 5 bases and J 4 bases, with 6 bases left between them. The CDR3 is 12 amino acids. The CDR3, as DNA: TGTGCCAGCAGTCAAGAGAAAAACATTCAGTACTTC. Its translation: CASSQEKNIQYF.